The rows below give T cell receptor beta chains drawn from one sample of a study of blood T cell repertoires in COVID-19. TCRdb keeps only in-frame clones here, not all; method: immunoSEQ multiplex PCR. The sample carries some 150,000 clones, 84% recorded once. The sequenced sample consisted of PBMCs or T cells enriched from blood (not recorded which). The receptors come from a woman between 45 and 65 years old who had been exposed to COVID-19. Each CDR3 is given with its conserved first and last residue. D genes are given only for firm matches. Clone size, where shown, is once, few, many, or a class for clones that have expanded.

J gene | V gene | D gene | clone size | CDR3 protein | CDR3 DNA
TRBJ2-3 | TRBV4-2 | NA | NA | CASSQDVWVATQYF | TGTGCCAGCAGCCAAGATGTCTGGGTAGCGACGCAGTATTTT
TRBJ1-1 | TRBV19 | TRBD1 | NA | CASRPGLLYRGKNTEAFF | TGTGCCAGTAGACCCGGCCTCCTCTACAGGGGCAAGAACACTGAAGCTTTCTTT
TRBJ2-1 | TRBV29-1 | TRBD2 | NA | CSVVTSGGARNEQFF | TGCAGCGTTGTGACTAGCGGGGGGGCCAGGAATGAGCAGTTCTTC
TRBJ1-6 | TRBV4-2 | TRBD1 | NA | CASSQLTGVDSPLHF | TGTGCCAGCAGCCAATTAACAGGGGTGGATTCACCCCTCCACTTT
TRBJ2-5 | TRBV7-9 | TRBD2 | NA | CASSLFTSAKTQYF | TGTGCCAGCAGCTTATTTACTAGCGCGAAGACCCAGTACTTC
TRBJ1-2 | TRBV10-3 | TRBD1 | NA | CAISDTGGPYGYTF | TGTGCCATCAGTGATACAGGGGGCCCCTATGGCTACACCTTC
TRBJ2-1 | TRBV5-4 | NA | NA | CASSIGGGYEQFF | TGTGCCAGCAGCATTGGAGGGGGCTATGAGCAGTTCTTC
TRBJ1-6 | TRBV19 | NA | NA | CASSIWTDRNSPLHF | TGTGCCAGTAGTATCTGGACAGATCGGAATTCACCCCTCCACTTT
TRBJ1-2 | TRBV28 | NA | NA | CASRLGGNYGYTF | TGTGCCAGCAGGTTGGGGGGAAACTATGGCTACACCTTC
TRBJ2-7 | TRBV3-1/TRBV3-2 | TRBD2 | NA | CASSRQRRGGGVYEQYF | TGTGCCAGCAGCCGCCAACGGAGGGGCGGGGGGGTCTACGAGCAGTACTTC
TRBJ1-1 | TRBV4-3 | TRBD1 | NA | CASSFGTGSGTEAFF | TGCGCCAGCAGCTTCGGGACAGGTTCAGGCACTGAAGCTTTCTTT
TRBJ1-2 | TRBV6-2/TRBV6-3 | TRBD1 | NA | CASSKGAGQTNYGYTF | TGTGCCAGCAGCAAGGGGGCAGGGCAGACAAACTATGGCTACACCTTC
TRBJ2-1 | TRBV9 | TRBD2 | NA | CASSPRLAGLGNEQFF | TGTGCCAGCAGCCCGCGACTAGCGGGTCTGGGAAATGAGCAGTTCTTC
TRBJ2-7 | TRBV6-2/TRBV6-3 | NA | few | CASSSLYEQYF | TGTGCCAGCAGTTCCTTATACGAGCAGTACTTC
TRBJ1-3 | TRBV7-2 | NA | NA | CASSLQNSGNTIYF | TGTGCCAGCAGCTTACAGAACTCTGGAAACACCATATATTTT
TRBJ2-1 | TRBV11-2 | TRBD2 | NA | CASSLLAGVYNEQFF | TGTGCCAGCAGCTTGCTTGCGGGAGTGTATAATGAGCAGTTCTTC
TRBJ1-3 | TRBV19 | TRBD1 | NA | CASRPGQGSGNTIYF | TGTGCCAGTCGCCCGGGACAGGGATCTGGAAACACCATATATTTT
TRBJ2-3 | TRBV9 | NA | NA | CASSVSPSETQYF | TGTGCCAGCAGCGTTTCCCCAAGCGAGACGCAGTATTTT
TRBJ2-6 | TRBV6-2/TRBV6-3 | TRBD1 | few | CASSFTGGSGANVLTF | TGTGCCAGCAGTTTCACAGGGGGCTCAGGGGCCAACGTCCTGACTTTC
TRBJ2-6 | TRBV7-6 | TRBD2 | NA | CASSRGLAGVLGANVLTF | TGTGCCAGCAGCCGAGGACTAGCGGGAGTGCTTGGGGCCAACGTCCTGACTTTC
TRBJ2-1 | TRBV4-2 | TRBD2 | NA | CASSQTSGAYNEQFF | TGTGCCAGCAGCCAGACTAGCGGGGCGTACAATGAGCAGTTCTTC
TRBJ1-5 | TRBV27 | TRBD1 | NA | CASSRDRGRQPQHF | TGTGCCAGCAGTAGGGACAGGGGTCGTCAGCCCCAGCATTTT
TRBJ2-5 | TRBV19 | TRBD1 | NA | CASSTRDRGRETQYF | TGTGCCAGTAGTACTCGGGACAGGGGGCGAGAGACCCAGTACTTC
TRBJ2-5 | TRBV27 | TRBD2 | few | CASIGGGLQETQYF | TGTGCCAGCATCGGCGGGGGGCTCCAAGAGACCCAGTACTTC
TRBJ1-2 | TRBV7-2 | NA | NA | CASSSISGLGYTF | TGTGCCAGCAGCTCCATTTCAGGGCTCGGCTACACCTTC
TRBJ2-7 | TRBV27 | NA | NA | CASSLFSPSSYEQYF | TGTGCCAGCAGTTTATTCAGTCCAAGCTCCTACGAGCAGTACTTC
TRBJ1-1 | TRBV9 | NA | NA | CASSVGPGAVNTEAFF | TGTGCCAGCAGCGTAGGCCCAGGGGCGGTGAACACTGAAGCTTTCTTT
TRBJ1-5 | TRBV6-2/TRBV6-3 | TRBD1 | NA | CASSYRGHQPQHF | TGTGCCAGCAGTTACAGGGGGCATCAGCCCCAGCATTTT
TRBJ2-1 | TRBV11-2 | TRBD2 | NA | CASSPRTSYGEQFF | TGTGCCAGCAGCCCCCGGACTAGTTACGGTGAGCAGTTCTTC
TRBJ2-1 | TRBV23-1 | NA | NA | CASSQGSSYNEQFF | TGCGCCAGCAGTCAAGGGAGCTCCTACAATGAGCAGTTCTTC
TRBJ1-1 | TRBV9 | TRBD1 | NA | CASSTGAPSPNTEAFF | TGTGCCAGCAGCACAGGGGCCCCATCACCGAACACTGAAGCTTTCTTT
TRBJ2-3 | TRBV9 | TRBD1 | NA | CASSGLGQGWDTQYF | TGTGCCAGCAGCGGGTTGGGACAGGGGTGGGATACGCAGTATTTT
TRBJ2-7 | TRBV10-3 | NA | NA | CAIREIQGNEQYF | TGTGCCATCAGAGAGATACAGGGAAACGAGCAGTACTTC
TRBJ1-5 | TRBV29-1 | TRBD1 | NA | CSVTTPARDRVYQPQHF | TGCAGCGTTACAACACCAGCGCGGGACAGGGTTTATCAGCCCCAGCATTTT
TRBJ1-1 | TRBV7-9 | NA | NA | CASSLGPTGQMNTEAFF | TGTGCCAGCAGCTTAGGTCCGACAGGTCAAATGAACACTGAAGCTTTCTTT
TRBJ2-7 | TRBV27 | TRBD1 | NA | CASSTDRGHSSYEQYF | TGTGCCAGCAGTACAGACAGGGGGCACAGCTCCTACGAGCAGTACTTC
TRBJ1-5 | TRBV21-1 | NA | NA | CASSKGHCCNQPQHF | TGTGCCAGCAGCAAAGGCCACTGTTGCAATCAGCCCCAGCATTTT
TRBJ2-1 | TRBV29-1 | NA | NA | CSLRDTQVNEQFF | TGCAGCCTGAGGGACACCCAAGTCAATGAGCAGTTCTTC
TRBJ2-5 | TRBV6-1 | NA | NA | CASSGLDLRGRETQYF | TGTGCCAGCAGTGGCCTAGATTTAAGGGGAAGGGAGACCCAGTACTTC
TRBJ1-1 | TRBV12-3/TRBV12-4 | TRBD1 | NA | CASVRDSTEAFF | TGTGCCAGTGTGAGGGACAGCACTGAAGCTTTCTTT
TRBJ1-2 | TRBV6-1 | TRBD1 | NA | CASSEQGGRYSGYTF | TGTGCCAGCAGTGAACAGGGGGGCCGTTACTCTGGCTACACCTTC
TRBJ1-4 | TRBV2 | NA | few | CASSGADSENEKLFF | TGTGCCAGCAGTGGAGCCGACAGTGAGAATGAAAAACTGTTTTTT
TRBJ2-5 | TRBV9 | TRBD2 | NA | CASSARPSGGRRETQYF | TGTGCCAGCAGCGCAAGGCCTAGCGGGGGCAGACGGGAGACCCAGTACTTC
TRBJ2-5 | TRBV5-4 | NA | NA | CASSLSGPVETQYF | TGTGCCAGCAGCTTGAGCGGACCGGTAGAGACCCAGTACTTC
TRBJ2-3 | TRBV29-1 | NA | NA | CSVHRGQGTQYF | TGCAGCGTCCACAGAGGTCAGGGCACGCAGTATTTT
TRBJ2-3 | TRBV29-1 | TRBD1 | NA | CSARTGPTLTDTQYF | TGCAGCGCTCGGACAGGGCCCACTCTCACAGATACGCAGTATTTT
TRBJ1-2 | TRBV6-5 | TRBD1 | NA | CASSYYRGGAGGGYTF | TGTGCCAGCAGTTACTATAGAGGGGGCGCAGGTGGCGGCTACACCTTC
TRBJ2-7 | TRBV29-1 | TRBD1 | NA | CSVVQGYEQYF | TGCAGCGTAGTACAGGGGTACGAGCAGTACTTC
TRBJ1-6 | TRBV27 | NA | NA | CASTKQGPNSPLHF | TGTGCCAGCACGAAGCAGGGGCCCAATTCACCCCTCCACTTT
TRBJ1-5 | TRBV5-1 | NA | NA | CASSRTPGDQPQHF | TGCGCCAGCAGTCGGACCCCCGGGGATCAGCCCCAGCATTTT
TRBJ1-6 | TRBV25-1 | NA | NA | CASSVGGMSSYNSPLHF | TGTGCCAGCAGTGTGGGGGGGATGAGCTCCTATAATTCACCCCTCCACTTT
TRBJ2-5 | TRBV10-1 | NA | NA | CASRPRRGRKTQYF | TGCGCCAGTAGGCCCCGGCGGGGCCGAAAGACCCAGTACTTC
TRBJ2-2 | TRBV5-4 | NA | NA | CASSSRVSNTGELFF | TGTGCCAGCAGCTCCCGAGTTTCGAACACCGGGGAGCTGTTTTTT
TRBJ1-6 | TRBV14 | TRBD1 | NA | CASSRQTGGNSPLHF | TGTGCCAGCAGCCGACAGACAGGGGGGAATTCACCCCTCCACTTT
TRBJ2-1 | TRBV7-2 | NA | once | CASSLERTVYNEQFF | TGTGCCAGCAGCTTAGAGAGGACTGTCTACAATGAGCAGTTCTTC
TRBJ2-1 | TRBV10-2 | TRBD2 | NA | CASSGSGGPNEQFF | TGCGCCAGCAGTGGGTCGGGGGGGCCCAATGAGCAGTTCTTC
TRBJ1-6 | TRBV7-8 | NA | NA | CASSLEGHPGPLHF | TGTGCCAGCAGCTTAGAGGGCCACCCGGGGCCCCTCCACTTT
TRBJ2-3 | TRBV7-9 | TRBD1 | NA | CASSLRQGTDTQYF | TGTGCCAGCAGCTTACGACAGGGTACAGATACGCAGTATTTT
TRBJ2-1 | TRBV24-1 | NA | few | CATSDPRDTYNEQFF | TGTGCCACCAGTGACCCGAGGGACACCTACAATGAGCAGTTCTTC